The following is a T cell receptor beta chain sequence with its context. Its target antigen remains unknown. Base quality data are lacking; no much larger clone is found one base away. V is pruned by 4 bases and J by 4 bases, leaving 8 bases of the junction without a gene match. There are 16 amino acids in the CDR3, from cysteine to phenylalanine inclusive. Only the CDR3 DNA is retained, 48 bases long and in frame from the first base. The germline V gene provides CDR1 LGHNA and CDR2 YNFKEQ. This record belongs to a study of control samples from healthy donors and cancer patients (TCRdb year 2020). The library was built by means of the immunoSEQ multiplex PCR assay. TCRdb provides this immuneACCESS table in a form limited to in-frame rearrangements. Some clones are lacking; in checked studies, under half of them reflect an unresolved V gene, and why the rest are absent is not known. The sample contains a few hundred thousand clones, roughly 90% of them found a single time. 5.5% to 7.5% of the sample rests with the top ten.

The source is a man aged 40-50 years with head and neck cancer. Sequenced material: PBMCs. The chain is assembled from TRBV4-2 and TRBJ2-3, with 10 bases matching TRBD2. Here is the DNA: TGTGCCAGCAGCCCCCTACTAGCGGGGATGTCAGATACGCAGTATTTT. The translation is CASSPLLAGMSDTQYF.